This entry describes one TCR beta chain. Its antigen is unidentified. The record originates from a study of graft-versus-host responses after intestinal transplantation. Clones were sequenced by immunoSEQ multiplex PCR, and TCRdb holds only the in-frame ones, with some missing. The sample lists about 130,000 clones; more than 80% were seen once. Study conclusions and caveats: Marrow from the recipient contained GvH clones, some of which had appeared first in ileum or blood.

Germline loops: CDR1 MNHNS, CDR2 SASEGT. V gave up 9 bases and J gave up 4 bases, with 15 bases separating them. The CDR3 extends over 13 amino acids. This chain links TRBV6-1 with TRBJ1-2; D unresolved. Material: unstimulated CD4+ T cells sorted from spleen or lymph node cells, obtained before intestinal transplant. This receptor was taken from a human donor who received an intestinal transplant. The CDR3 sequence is CASLLTPSYGYTF. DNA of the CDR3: TGTGCCAGTCTACTTACCCCGAGCTATGGCTACACCTTC.